This TCR beta chain was obtained from a study of cytomegalovirus exposure and HLA in healthy donors (dated 2017 in TCRdb). Regarding the complete study: In an earlier analysis of roughly 590 of the donors, 276 Gb of sequence data and 90 million to 120 million unique TCR beta sequences from about 179 million T cells were reported. A later analysis re-analyzed previously published TCR beta repertoires from 550 to 700 donors and added high-resolution HLA genotyping to study TCR occurrence patterns. To predict cytomegalovirus infection status, the study brought together high-throughput TCR immunosequencing, statistical association of individual TCRs with disease status, and machine learning. Approximately 300 gigabases of sequencing data and around 80 million unique TCR sequences made up an early release that covered over 550 HLA-typed donors. Typing coverage varied by locus: roughly 620-640 donors for A, B, C, DRB1 and DQB1; around 560 for DQA1; over 600 for DPA1; roughly 450 for DPB1. On average, roughly 250,000 unique TCR beta nucleotide sequences were sequenced per donor among roughly 430 genotyped donors of the cohort, with roughly 18% of those sequences being non-productive. Alongside the repertoire data, information on donor age, sex, ethnicity and CMV serostatus was compiled. All discovery cohort repertoires had been generated using a single sequencing platform. The genetic ancestry cluster associated with self-reported Caucasian donors included about 84% of the 398 genotyped donors. Roughly 5 DR-DQ haplotypes were treated as single units for association and clustering because of strong linkage in the cohort. The study used immunosequencing to profile the T cell repertoires of around 600 subjects and linked those repertoires to cytomegalovirus serostatus. An earlier analysis of 587 of the donors applied high-throughput TCR beta sequencing to assess whether each TCR beta V gene segment acted as functional or pseudogenic. Rather than drawing on any new phenotypic data, the later analysis identified candidate immune exposures from TCR beta sequences and the way those sequences occurred across donors. The study aimed to test whether cataloging public T cell receptors could reveal signatures of past pathogen exposure. Both class I and class II loci were covered by HLA typing, at four-digit resolution. Besides the first cohort of 666 subjects, a separate validation cohort made up of 120 different subjects was used. A later genetic analysis took genome-wide SNP genotypes for about 65% of the 666 donors and used that subset as a discovery cohort.

Of note for this clone: No cognate antigen has been identified for it. No much larger clonotype is one base removed from it; base qualities were not supplied.

Study-wide conclusions, independent of this receptor: Because counts were too low, some 17 rarely observed V segments, including chromosome 9 orphons, were left out of the earlier analysis of roughly 600 of the donors. In a later analysis, some 18,000 TCR beta sequences were associated with specific HLA alleles at a false discovery rate of 0.05. When HLA alleles, especially DR and DQ, strongly co-occurred, TCR associations were difficult to assign to individual alleles. Three of the identified cytomegalovirus-associated TCR beta chains were confirmed in vitro to be specific for cytomegalovirus antigens. Immune exposure information for the cohort was limited to CMV serostatus. The authors suggested that the approach could potentially be extended to other disease states and immunological phenotypes. Linkage disequilibrium might explain the correlated functional status among segregating V segments, but an unknown experimental factor could not be ruled out. This cohort had only TCR beta chains sequenced, and the lack of alpha or paired-chain data limited which features could be detected. Because HLA typing was missing for some donors at each locus, association tests included only the typed subset. A further reported finding was that TCR beta sequences accurately predicted the HLA-A and HLA-B alleles for most subjects in the first cohort. V-gene and J-gene trimming of TCR beta chains was associated with a missense DCLRE1C variant in a later genetic analysis, and the association was replicated in an independent cohort. Because the 87-base-pair reads could not distinguish some IMGT-functional V segments, including TRBV6-2 and TRBV6-3, those segments were excluded. In a later genetic analysis, fewer N-insertions in productive TCRs were reported among donors in an Asian-associated ancestry cluster than the approximately 670-donor mean. Most TCR sequences were seen in very few donors, while some public TCRs were found in many individuals. A later analysis found that most CMV-associated TCR beta chains appeared HLA-restricted, with HLA associations seemingly driven largely by CMV exposure. The sequencing pipeline was judged likely to have produced a cluster of highly shared sequence variants as a technical artifact. A later analysis found that HLA-associated TCR beta chains were more clonally expanded and had lower generation probabilities than equally common non-associated chains. Several of the top co-occurrence clusters appeared to be linked to parvovirus B19, influenza, CMV and Epstein-Barr virus, according to a later analysis. In the study, approximately 150 TCR beta chains were listed as associated with cytomegalovirus. In both the original and validation cohorts, the classifier was reported to diagnose cytomegalovirus status with high specificity and sensitivity. Presence/absence analyses assumed roughly uniform sequencing depth across donors, an assumption that may not hold. An earlier analysis of around 500 of the donors showed that most TCR beta V segments appeared in productive rearrangements either about 87% or about 30% of the time, which broadly matched IMGT annotations. According to a later analysis, TCR association rates differed among HLA loci, with DRB1 alleles showing the most associated TCRs and HLA-C alleles showing the fewest.

The cohort comprised 710 or so healthy bone marrow donors. Cohort members were all nominally healthy when sampled, although unrecorded immune exposures were likely present. The donor was CMV seronegative and was included in the group of 352 seronegative cohort members. A peripheral blood sample was collected from each donor, and TCR beta sequencing was performed on peripheral blood mononuclear cells. The Qiagen DNeasy Blood Extraction Kit was used to extract genomic DNA from the blood cell samples. The method behind the library was the immunoSEQ multiplex PCR assay. For the multiplex PCR, a mixture combining 60 forward primers for TCR Vbeta segments and 13 reverse primers for TCR Jbeta segments was used. The CDR3 region of rearranged TCR beta genes was amplified from genomic DNA with a multiplex PCR assay. On the Illumina HiSeq System, the amplified TCR beta libraries were sequenced as 87-base-pair reads. Concerning the study's data processing: Across the 500 to 850 repertoires, a later analysis counted some 80 million unique TCR beta chains, approximately 12 million of which were shared by at least two donors. A nearest-neighbor algorithm error-corrected the raw reads and collapsed the reads into unique sequences, merging closely related sequences to remove PCR and sequencing errors. To assign V, D and J gene segments, CDR3 sequences were aligned to IMGT reference sequences. For a sequence to be retained, a match of at least six nucleotides was required to both a V gene segment and a J gene segment. A rearrangement was called productive if the CDR3 had no stop codons and remained in frame with V and J, and every other rearrangement was called non-productive. Following IMGT convention, CDR3 was defined as the stretch from the second conserved V-encoded cysteine to the conserved J-encoded phenylalanine. Sequences without an unambiguous match to a single V gene segment were excluded from the earlier analysis of almost 600 of the donors. An earlier analysis of approximately 590 of the donors called V segments functional above 56.7% productive rearrangements and segregating when the between-donor standard deviation exceeded 5%. A statistical classification framework was built to diagnose cytomegalovirus status from the catalog of TCR beta chain sequences. In a later analysis, V and J genes were assigned by comparing TCR nucleotide sequences against IMGT/GENE-DB human TR gene sequences. The TCRdist pipeline was used in a later analysis to assign CDR3 sequences and most-parsimonious VDJ recombination scenarios. In a later analysis, every TCR beta chain was defined by the combination of its CDR3 amino acid sequence and its V-gene family, and reads without a unique V-gene family were dropped. A later analysis removed 592 highly shared, low-generation-probability nucleotide sequences to deal with suspected cross-contamination and a sequencing artifact. In a later analysis, a clonal expansion index was calculated for each public chain from normalized within-repertoire ranks of inferred template counts. In a later analysis, generation probabilities were computed using a VDJ recombination model fitted to out-of-frame rearrangements, and the results were checked against IGoR. A later analysis scored TCR-TCR, TCR-HLA and TCR-CMV co-occurrence with hypergeometric tests, applying a repertoire-size bias correction to TCR pairs. In a later analysis, false discovery rates were estimated by permuting HLA or CMV assignments 20 times. In a later analysis, co-occurring TCRs were grouped using DBSCAN, with TCRdist sequence similarity added in when clustering inside HLA-allele-positive subsets. Co-occurrence clustering excluded repertoires with fewer than 30,000 or more than 120,000 public chains, plus five with anomalous nucleotide sharing. Imported from immuneACCESS, the table was reduced by TCRdb to in-frame sequences with V and J called. These copies leave out some clones; in studies compared against another copy, an unresolved V gene accounts for under half, and the cause of the remainder is not known. V, J and clone size are those of that table, while D and trimming were read from the DNA. The sample table holds around 150,000 clones, of which approximately 72% were seen once. Clones ranked in the top ten supply over 2% of the sample.

V sheds 5 bases and J sheds 0 bases, leaving 8 bases between their ends. CDR1 and CDR2 are drawn from the germline V gene (reference sequence): LNHDA, SQIVND. The CDR3 numbers 13 residues from cysteine through phenylalanine. Only the CDR3 part of the read is kept: 39 bases, read in frame from the first base. The chain links TRBV19 with TRBJ2-7; TRBD1 is a possible D gene, resting on 5 matching bases. The source is a man aged 35-49 years in good health and CMV-seronegative. Material: PBMCs. The CDR3 reads CASSGQFSYEQYF. Here is the DNA: TGTGCCAGTAGTGGACAATTCTCCTACGAGCAGTACTTC.